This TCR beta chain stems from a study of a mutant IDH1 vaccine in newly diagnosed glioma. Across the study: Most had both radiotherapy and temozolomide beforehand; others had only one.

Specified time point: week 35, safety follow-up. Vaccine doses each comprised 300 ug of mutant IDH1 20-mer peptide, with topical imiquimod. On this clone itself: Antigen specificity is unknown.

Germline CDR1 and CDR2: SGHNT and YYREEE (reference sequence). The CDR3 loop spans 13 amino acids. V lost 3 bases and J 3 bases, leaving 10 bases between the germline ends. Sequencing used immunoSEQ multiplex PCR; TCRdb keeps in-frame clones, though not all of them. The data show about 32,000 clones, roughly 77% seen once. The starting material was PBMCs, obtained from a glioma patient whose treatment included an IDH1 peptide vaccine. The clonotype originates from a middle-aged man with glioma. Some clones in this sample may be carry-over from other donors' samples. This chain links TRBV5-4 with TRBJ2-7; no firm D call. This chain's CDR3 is CASSSGRSYEQYF. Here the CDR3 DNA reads TGTGCCAGCAGCTCCGGACGGAGCTACGAGCAGTACTTC.